The subject of this entry is one T cell receptor beta chain. This record comes from a study of T-cell memory formation after mild COVID-19. At the level of the study: Most TCR clusters belonged to a single donor.

Researchers used 5'RACE with constant-segment primers to make TCR alpha and TCR beta cDNA libraries that carry sample barcodes and UMIs. TCRdb re-called the 5' RACE reads through MiXCR, storing one row per CDR3 protein. The table shows fewer than 250,000 distinct CDR3 sequences, with over 15% occurring only once. From germline, CDR1 is ENHRY and CDR2 SYGVKD. The CDR3 extends over 13 amino acids. Trimming stripped 2 bases from V and 7 bases from J, with 9 bases between. Sample: PBMCs or a T cell subset sorted from them (not recorded which). This clonotype originated in an adult woman who had mild COVID-19 (a few samples of this study predate the infection). Cell type and time point are not known. V and J are TRBV10-3 and TRBJ1-5, with D possibly matching TRBD1 (5 bases). CDR3 DNA: TGTGCCATCAGTGAGGGGGGTTTCCAGCCCCAGCATTTT. Protein: CAISEGGFQPQHF.